These 8 T cell receptor beta chains were all obtained from the same sample, sequenced in a study of cytomegalovirus exposure and HLA in healthy donors. The study ran its PCR with 60 Vbeta and 13 Jbeta primers. Repertoires were generated with immunoSEQ multiplex PCR, while TCRdb's copy carries only in-frame clones and drops some. This table holds under 200,000 clones. The material sequenced was PBMCs. Receptor source: a man aged 30 to 45 in good health and CMV-seronegative.

The J gene is TRBJ2-1, the V gene TRBV10-3; 7 bases match TRBD2. Germline-derived CDR1 and CDR2 are ENHRY and SYGVKD. The CDR3 contains 14 residues. The trim removed 4 bases at V and 5 bases at J, leaving 5 bases unmatched. CDR3 nucleotide sequence: TGTGCCATCAGTGTGTCTAGCGGCGACAATGAGCAGTTCTTC. Encoded protein: CAISVSSGDNEQFF.

V gene TRBV19 combines with J gene TRBJ2-3; D is perhaps TRBD1 (6 bases). V was pared by 3 bases and J by 5 bases, with 12 bases between. This CDR3 comprises 14 residues. Germline V gene sequence: CDR1 LNHDA, CDR2 SQIVND (reference sequence). The CDR3 DNA follows: TGTGCCAGTAGTATTCGGCAGGGGATAGATACGCAGTATTTT. Translating gives CASSIRQGIDTQYF.

V gene TRBV4-2 combines with J gene TRBJ1-1; 7 positions match TRBD1. Germline CDR1 is LGHNA and CDR2 is YNFKEQ. Trimming removed 5 bases from V and 2 bases from J; junction bases left unmatched: 5. CDR3 size: 14 residues. The CDR3 coding sequence is TGTGCCAGCAGCTACAGGGGTCTAAACACTGAAGCTTTCTTT. Amino acids: CASSYRGLNTEAFF.

The CDR3 here is CASSQEPAEGETQYF. The CDR3 nucleotides read TGCGCCAGCAGCCAAGAACCGGCGGAGGGAGAGACCCAGTACTTC. The chain is built from TRBV4-1 and TRBJ2-5; possible D gene TRBD2, 6 bases. The CDR3 totals 15 residues. V lost 0 bases and J lost 4, with 12 bases in between. Germline V gene lookup returns CDR1 MGHRA and CDR2 YSYEKL.

The chain uses TRBV5-4 and TRBJ2-7; 10 bases are shared with TRBD2. J was trimmed by 3 bases and V by 0 bases; bases with no gene match: 6. From germline, CDR1 is SGHNT and CDR2 YYREEE (reference sequence). The length of the CDR3 is 16 residues. The CDR3 nucleotides are TGTGCCAGCAGCTTGGGGCTAGCGGGAGTGTTCTACGAGCAGTACTTC. Its protein product is CASSLGLAGVFYEQYF.

This rearrangement joins TRBV7-2 to TRBJ1-1; TRBD1 might be the D (5 bases). V was shortened by 5 bases and J by 3 bases, with 10 bases between the two germline ends. Germline V gives CDR1 SGHTA, CDR2 FQGNSA. This CDR3 is built from 13 residues. CDR3 in DNA: TGTGCCAGCAGCCCCAGGGTTGACACTGAAGCTTTCTTT. It codes for CASSPRVDTEAFF.

The J gene is TRBJ2-7, the V gene TRBV30, with D perhaps matching TRBD2 (6 bases). The CDR3 covers 13 residues. Trimming shortened V by 3 bases and J by 6 bases, and 15 bases separated the two germline ends. Germline V CDR1 and CDR2: GTSNPN, SVGIG (reference sequence). The CDR3 DNA reads TGTGCCTGGAGGCCATACCTAGCGCTCGAGCAGTACTTC. Its translation is CAWRPYLALEQYF. Drawing the rest from reference TRBV30 and TRBJ2-7, the complete variable domain is SQTIHQWPATLVQPVGSPLSLECTVEGTSNPNLYWYRQAAGRGLQLLFYSVGIGQISSEVPQNLSASRPQDRQFILSSKKLLLSDSGFYLCAWRPYLALEQYFGPGTRLTVT.

The chain is built from TRBV7-2 and TRBJ2-3; TRBD2 aligns across 8 bases. The V gene's germline CDR1 is SGHTA and CDR2 FQGNSA. There are 12 residues in the CDR3. Germline trimming cut 8 bases from V and 5 bases from J; bases unmatched to any gene: 3. The CDR3 loop reads CASRSGGDTQYF. The CDR3, as DNA: TGTGCCAGCCGAAGCGGGGGAGATACGCAGTATTTT.